Presented here are 19 T cell receptor beta chains from one specimen sequenced in a study of shared clonotypes between healthy human individuals. Method: immunoSEQ multiplex PCR; TCRdb's copy keeps in-frame clones and lacks some. The data contain about 1.5 million clones, 95% to 99% of them singletons. What was sequenced was naive CD4+ T cells sorted from blood. The subset here: CD45RA+ positively selected. The receptors stem from a man aged 25 to 45 in good health.

The rearrangement links TRBV5-1 to TRBJ2-5; D is ambiguous. The CDR3 is made up of 13 amino acids. Trimming left V 1 base short and J 4 bases short, with 8 bases between. Germline V gives CDR1 SGHRS, CDR2 YFSETQ. The CDR3 loop is CASSLTERETQYF. The CDR3 DNA is TGCGCCAGCAGCTTGACAGAGAGAGAGACCCAGTACTTC.

The chain uses TRBV12-1 and TRBJ2-7. TRBV12-1 is described as a pseudogene. CDR3 length equals 12 residues. The CDR3 spells CAREQRSYEQYF. For the CDR3, the DNA is TGTGCCAGGGAACAGCGATCCTACGAGCAGTACTTC.

The V gene is TRBV5-1, the J gene TRBJ2-5, with TRBD2 identical over 7 bases. The germline gives CDR1 SGHRS, CDR2 YFSETQ. The junction had 5 bases not matched to a gene; V was cut back by 3 bases and J by 3 bases. The CDR3 consists of 14 residues. As DNA, the CDR3 is TGCGCCAGCAGCTGGGAGGGACGAAAAGAGACCCAGTACTTC. As protein: CASSWEGRKETQYF.

This chain joins TRBV28 and TRBJ1-3; 8 bases fit TRBD1. From germline, CDR1 is MDHEN and CDR2 SYDVKM. The CDR3 runs to 15 residues. V dropped 4 bases and J dropped 0; count of bases not matched to a gene: 2. CDR3 in DNA: TGTGCCAGCAGTTGGGACAGGCGCTCTGGAAACACCATATATTTT. Encoded protein: CASSWDRRSGNTIYF. Combining the CDR3 with reference TRBV28 and TRBJ1-3 gives the whole variable domain DVKVTQSSRYLVKRTGEKVFLECVQDMDHENMFWYRQDPGLGLRLIYFSYDVKMKEKGDIPEGYSVSREKKERFSLILESASTNQTSMYLCASSWDRRSGNTIYFGEGSWLTVV.

CDR3 region: CASSLPRSSGREDEQFF. The DNA of the CDR3 is TGTGCCAGCAGCTTACCCCGGAGTAGCGGGAGAGAGGATGAGCAGTTCTTC. The genes are TRBV7-2 and TRBJ2-1; 9 positions match TRBD2. CDR3 length: 17 amino acids. Germline values: CDR1 SGHTA, CDR2 FQGNSA. The trim removed 2 bases at V and 8 bases at J, leaving 13 bases unmatched.

This chain links TRBV19 with TRBJ2-1; the match to TRBD2 covers 14 bases. Germline V gene data show CDR1 as LNHDA and CDR2 as SQIVND (reference sequence). V shed 7 bases and J 5 bases; nucleotides not matched to a gene: 4. This CDR3 comprises 15 residues. The DNA for the CDR3 is TGTGCCAGTAAACCGGGACTAGCGGGAGACAATGAGCAGTTCTTC. Protein: CASKPGLAGDNEQFF.

This chain links TRBV10-3 with TRBJ2-7; D may be TRBD2 (6 bases). The CDR3 runs to 13 residues. Germline V gives CDR1 ENHRY, CDR2 SYGVKD. Between the trimmed V and J ends, which lost 3 bases and 6 bases, there was a span of 12 bases. The CDR3 DNA follows: TGTGCCATCAGTGACCCGGGGGAGAGCGAGCAGTACTTC. Protein: CAISDPGESEQYF.

CDR3 loop: CASSVVGAGVETQYF. CDR3 DNA sequence: TGTGCCAGCAGCGTAGTCGGTGCGGGAGTAGAGACCCAGTACTTC. The chain is built from TRBV9 and TRBJ2-5, with TRBD2 matching 7 bases. J gave up 4 bases and V 0 bases, and 6 bases lay outside the gene matches. This CDR3 contains 15 residues. Germline values: CDR1 SGDLS, CDR2 YYNGEE.

This sequence joins TRBV9 and TRBJ1-1; the D is unclear. V was shortened by 0 bases and J by 4 bases, with 7 bases between the two germline ends. Germline V gene sequence: CDR1 SGDLS, CDR2 YYNGEE. CDR3 length: 13 amino acids. The CDR3 nucleotides are TGTGCCAGCAGCGTAGAGGTGCTCACTGAAGCTTTCTTT. Its translation: CASSVEVLTEAFF.

This sequence joins TRBV9 and TRBJ2-2; TRBD2 agrees at 11 bases. The V gene end was trimmed by 0 bases and the J gene end by 1 base; junction bases not matched to a gene: 2. The CDR3 extends over 17 amino acids. Per the germline V gene, CDR1 is SGDLS and CDR2 is YYNGEE. In DNA, the CDR3 is TGTGCCAGCAGCGTAGAGACTAGCGGGATGAACACCGGGGAGCTGTTTTTT. Protein product: CASSVETSGMNTGELFF.

The CDR3 sequence: CASDRRQDTQYF. The CDR3 DNA follows: TGTGCCAGCGATCGGCGACAGGATACGCAGTATTTT. V gene TRBV6-1 combines with J gene TRBJ2-3, with a tentative D call TRBD1 (5 bases). Trimming left V 8 bases short and J 6 bases short, with 12 bases between. Germline lookup yields CDR1 MNHNS and CDR2 SASEGT. This CDR3 spans 12 amino acids.

This clone occurred once. The chain couples TRBV19 to TRBJ1-5, with 10 bases lining up with TRBD1. Germline CDR1 reads LNHDA; CDR2 reads SQIVND (reference sequence). This CDR3 is built from 15 residues. V lost 4 bases and J lost 7; bases outside the gene matches: 7. The CDR3 protein is CASSSTGTGDQPQHF. In nucleotides, the CDR3 is TGTGCCAGTAGTAGCACCGGGACAGGGGACCAGCCCCAGCATTTT. The full variable domain, rest sourced from reference TRBV19 and TRBJ1-5, is DGGITQSPKYLFRKEGQNVTLSCEQNLNHDAMYWYRQDPGQGLRLIYYSQIVNDFQKGDIAEGYSVSREKKESFPLTVTSAQKNPTAFYLCASSSTGTGDQPQHFGDGTRLSIL.

The chain is built from TRBV2 and TRBJ2-5; TRBD1 agrees at 7 bases. In germline, CDR1 is SNHLY, CDR2 FYNNEI. The CDR3 contains 14 residues. Trimming removed 7 bases from V and 3 bases from J; junction bases left unmatched: 8. CDR3 sequence reads: CASIEGQHKETQYF. The DNA of the CDR3 is TGTGCCAGCATTGAGGGACAGCACAAAGAGACCCAGTACTTC.

This chain uses TRBV5-1 with TRBJ2-7; no firm D call. The V gene's germline CDR1 is SGHRS and CDR2 YFSETQ. V lost 4 bases and J lost 7, with 15 bases in between. The CDR3 sequence is 13 residues long. CDR3 amino acids: CASSTQLKAEQYF. The CDR3 DNA follows: TGCGCCAGCAGCACCCAACTCAAGGCGGAGCAGTACTTC. The variable domain in full, with the rest retrieved from reference TRBV5-1 and TRBJ2-7, is KAGVTQTPRYLIKTRGQQVTLSCSPISGHRSVSWYQQTPGQGLQFLFEYFSETQRNKGNFPGRFSGRQFSNSRSEMNVSTLELGDSALYLCASSTQLKAEQYFGPGTRLTVT.

V usage is TRBV6-5 and J usage is TRBJ2-3; tentatively, D is TRBD2 (6 bases). This CDR3 has 15 amino acids. Per the germline V gene, CDR1 is MNHEY and CDR2 is SVGAGI. Trimming left V 2 bases short and J 4 bases short, with 13 bases between. The CDR3 nucleotides read TGTGCCAGCAGTTACGGGGGAGGAAGGGCAGATACGCAGTATTTT. Its translation is CASSYGGGRADTQYF.

The chain recombines TRBV30 with TRBJ2-7, with D uncertain. Trimming cost V 0 bases and J 5 bases, with 11 bases left between them. Germline-derived CDR1 and CDR2 are GTSNPN and SVGIG (reference sequence). The CDR3 is 13 residues long. CDR3 amino acids: CAWSVWEGNEQYF. In DNA, the CDR3 is TGTGCCTGGAGTGTTTGGGAAGGGAACGAGCAGTACTTC.

The chain recombines TRBV15 with TRBJ2-1; perhaps TRBD2 as D (9 bases). Trimming took 3 bases from V and 3 from J, leaving 30 bases between them. Per germline, CDR1 LNHNV and CDR2 YYDKDF (reference sequence). The CDR3 consists of 21 residues. The CDR3 DNA reads as TGTGCCACCAGCAGGCGATACGGACAGGGAAGAGTTAGCGGGGGCTACAATGAGCAGTTCTTC. Its translation: CATSRRYGQGRVSGGYNEQFF.

The chain joins TRBV7-9 to TRBJ1-5; D is ambiguous. Germline V lookup: CDR1 SEHNR, CDR2 FQNEAQ (reference sequence). This CDR3 is built from 12 residues. Trimming shortened V by 5 bases and J by 5 bases, and 7 bases separated the two germline ends. CDR3 region: CASSLLDQPQHF. The DNA of the CDR3 is TGTGCCAGCAGCCTTCTCGATCAGCCCCAGCATTTT.

The rearrangement joins TRBV28 to TRBJ2-1, with 9 bases that match TRBD1. CDR1 is MDHEN, CDR2 SYDVKM, per germline. The CDR3 is 14 residues long. V shed 5 bases, J shed 5 bases, and the junction held 4 bases outside the gene matches. The CDR3 loop is CASSRDRADNEQFF. CDR3 nucleotides: TGTGCCAGCAGTAGGGACAGGGCGGACAATGAGCAGTTCTTC.